This is a list of T cell receptor beta chains from one sample in a study of blood T cell repertoires in COVID-19. TCRdb's table, derived via immunoSEQ multiplex PCR, lists solely in-frame clones and lacks some. The repertoire holds approximately 120,000 clones, with 74% as singletons. Sequenced input: peripheral blood. The receptor source for this set is a man at least 80 years old with COVID-19, enrolled during active disease. Each CDR3 is given with its conserved first and last residue. Each record gives: clone size, V gene, CDR3 protein. Expanded clones get a size class; other rows say once, few or many, or leave the size out.

clone_size: -; v_call: TRBV29-1; cdr3_aa: CSVQTGRYGYTF
clone_size: once; v_call: TRBV9; cdr3_aa: CASSPGLPEETQYF
clone_size: few; v_call: TRBV6-5; cdr3_aa: CASKLAGGDTQYF
clone_size: -; v_call: TRBV5-1; cdr3_aa: CASSLTADRVGNNEQFF
clone_size: few; v_call: TRBV5-4; cdr3_aa: CASSLGLAGVAYEQYF
clone_size: few; v_call: TRBV28; cdr3_aa: CASSLSARETQYF
clone_size: -; v_call: TRBV6-5; cdr3_aa: CASSTGDTEKLFF
clone_size: -; v_call: TRBV6-5; cdr3_aa: CASSYVQGYTEAFF
clone_size: once; v_call: TRBV6-5; cdr3_aa: CALGRGSHQPQHF
clone_size: -; v_call: TRBV6-5; cdr3_aa: CASSYPGVGLSEQYF
clone_size: -; v_call: TRBV29-1; cdr3_aa: CSVVKTGNTEAFF
clone_size: -; v_call: TRBV28; cdr3_aa: CASSPIYQSLADQETQYF
clone_size: -; v_call: TRBV28; cdr3_aa: CASSLSRDSPNTEAFF
clone_size: -; v_call: TRBV24-1; cdr3_aa: CATSDPRGASYNEQFF
clone_size: -; v_call: TRBV3-1/TRBV3-2; cdr3_aa: CASSPGTGQQETQYF
clone_size: -; v_call: TRBV24-1; cdr3_aa: CATSDRDTYNEQFF
clone_size: -; v_call: TRBV6-8; cdr3_aa: CASMRRGQGRVDYGYTF
clone_size: -; v_call: TRBV7-2; cdr3_aa: CASSFQSSGAYEQYF
clone_size: -; v_call: TRBV30; cdr3_aa: CAWSVVLPPDTQYF
clone_size: -; v_call: TRBV6-5; cdr3_aa: CASSYSELAGGEQYF
clone_size: -; v_call: TRBV5-6; cdr3_aa: CASSFGGPALDQFF
clone_size: few; v_call: TRBV19; cdr3_aa: CASSIDLSGDYGYTF
clone_size: once; v_call: TRBV6-2/TRBV6-3; cdr3_aa: CASSDAGVTDTQYF
clone_size: -; v_call: TRBV5-6; cdr3_aa: CASSQGTSNEQFF
clone_size: few; v_call: TRBV7-6; cdr3_aa: CASSPRGLAVNEQFF
clone_size: -; v_call: TRBV28; cdr3_aa: CASIQGDGHQPQHF
clone_size: -; v_call: TRBV2; cdr3_aa: CASSPESGGVYGYTF
clone_size: -; v_call: TRBV15; cdr3_aa: CATSRGTDSGNTIYF
clone_size: -; v_call: TRBV7-9; cdr3_aa: CASSLETGGGTEAFF
clone_size: -; v_call: TRBV2; cdr3_aa: CAGSQGIYGYTF
clone_size: -; v_call: TRBV5-1; cdr3_aa: CASSRRGSTDTQYF
clone_size: -; v_call: TRBV5-6; cdr3_aa: CASSLYARDSDIDTQYF
clone_size: -; v_call: TRBV27; cdr3_aa: CASSLGLYGQPQHF
clone_size: -; v_call: TRBV29-1; cdr3_aa: CSVAPSGVGTDTQYF
clone_size: few; v_call: TRBV7-6; cdr3_aa: CASSFSVGSSYNEQFF
clone_size: many; v_call: TRBV19; cdr3_aa: CASNADFEAFF
clone_size: -; v_call: TRBV29-1; cdr3_aa: CSAPSPEFKTQYF
clone_size: -; v_call: TRBV27; cdr3_aa: CASSLSVMGAGETQYF
clone_size: -; v_call: TRBV11-2; cdr3_aa: CASSLAGTYNEQFF
clone_size: -; v_call: TRBV3-1/TRBV3-2; cdr3_aa: CASSPGQGRSGNTIYF
clone_size: -; v_call: TRBV4-3; cdr3_aa: CASSQEFGGNTEAFF
clone_size: -; v_call: TRBV27; cdr3_aa: CASSLLGSADTQYF
clone_size: -; v_call: TRBV5-4; cdr3_aa: CASSAQGGGDEKLFF
clone_size: few; v_call: TRBV6-2/TRBV6-3; cdr3_aa: CASSGQGIGNSNQPQHF
clone_size: -; v_call: TRBV28; cdr3_aa: CASSGTDRAYEQYF
clone_size: -; v_call: TRBV19; cdr3_aa: CASRGGALGANVLTF
clone_size: -; v_call: TRBV6-4; cdr3_aa: CASSDSAGGSGELFF
clone_size: -; v_call: TRBV7-2; cdr3_aa: CASSSPGTDEKLFF
clone_size: -; v_call: TRBV23-1; cdr3_aa: CASSQSSHPPSGGREQFF
clone_size: few; v_call: TRBV5-1; cdr3_aa: CASSLGTVTNEKLFF
clone_size: once; v_call: TRBV4-3; cdr3_aa: CASSQDNGRDTEAFF
clone_size: -; v_call: TRBV15; cdr3_aa: CATSRDNQGGVRNTIYF
clone_size: few; v_call: TRBV16; cdr3_aa: CASSQSRDNEQFF
clone_size: -; v_call: TRBV7-8; cdr3_aa: CASSVKADLYEQYF